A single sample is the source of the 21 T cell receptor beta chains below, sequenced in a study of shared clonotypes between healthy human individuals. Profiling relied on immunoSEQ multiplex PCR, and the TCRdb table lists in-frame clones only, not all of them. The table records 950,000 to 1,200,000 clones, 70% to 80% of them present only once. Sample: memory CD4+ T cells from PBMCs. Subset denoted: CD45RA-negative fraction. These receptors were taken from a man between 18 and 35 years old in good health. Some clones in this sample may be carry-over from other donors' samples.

The CDR3 spells CASSEASPGAQHF. CDR3 nucleotide sequence: TGTGCCAGCAGTGAAGCCAGCCCAGGAGCCCAGCATTTT. The genes are TRBV2 and TRBJ1-5; D ambiguous. This CDR3 has 13 amino acids. The germline gives CDR1 SNHLY, CDR2 FYNNEI. Trimming took 0 bases from V and 11 from J, leaving 11 bases between them. The full variable domain, completed using reference TRBV2 and TRBJ1-5, is EPEVTQTPSHQVTQMGQEVILRCVPISNHLYFYWYRQILGQKVEFLVSFYNNEISEKSEIFDDQFSVERPDGSNFTLKIRSTKLEDSAMYFCASSEASPGAQHFGDGTRLSIL.

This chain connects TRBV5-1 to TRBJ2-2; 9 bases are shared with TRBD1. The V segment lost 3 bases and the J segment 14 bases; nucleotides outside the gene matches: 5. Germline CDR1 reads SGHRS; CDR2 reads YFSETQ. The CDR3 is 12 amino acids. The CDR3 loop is CASSWDRASLFF. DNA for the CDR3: TGCGCCAGCAGCTGGGACAGGGCGAGTCTGTTTTTT.

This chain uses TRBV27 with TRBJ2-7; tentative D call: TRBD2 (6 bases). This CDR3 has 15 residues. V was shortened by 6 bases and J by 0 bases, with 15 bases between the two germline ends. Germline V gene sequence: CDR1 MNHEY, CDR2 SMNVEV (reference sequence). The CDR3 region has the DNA TGTGCCAGCAGGAGGCCGGGACTGTTCTCCTACGAGCAGTACTTC. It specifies CASRRPGLFSYEQYF.

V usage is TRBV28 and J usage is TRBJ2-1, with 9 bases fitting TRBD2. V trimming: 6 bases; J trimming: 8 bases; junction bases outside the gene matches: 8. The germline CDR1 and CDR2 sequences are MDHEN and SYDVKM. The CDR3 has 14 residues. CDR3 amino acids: CASREGTSLHEQFF. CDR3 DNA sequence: TGTGCCAGCAGAGAAGGGACTAGCCTTCATGAGCAGTTCTTC. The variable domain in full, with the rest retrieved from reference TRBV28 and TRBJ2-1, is DVKVTQSSRYLVKRTGEKVFLECVQDMDHENMFWYRQDPGLGLRLIYFSYDVKMKEKGDIPEGYSVSREKKERFSLILESASTNQTSMYLCASREGTSLHEQFFGPGTRLTVL.

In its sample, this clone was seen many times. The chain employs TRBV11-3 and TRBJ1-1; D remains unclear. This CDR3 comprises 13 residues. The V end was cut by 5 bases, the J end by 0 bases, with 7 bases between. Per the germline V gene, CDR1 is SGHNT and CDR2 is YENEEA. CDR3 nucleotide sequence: TGTGCCAGCAGCCCTGACATGAACACTGAAGCTTTCTTT. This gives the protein CASSPDMNTEAFF.

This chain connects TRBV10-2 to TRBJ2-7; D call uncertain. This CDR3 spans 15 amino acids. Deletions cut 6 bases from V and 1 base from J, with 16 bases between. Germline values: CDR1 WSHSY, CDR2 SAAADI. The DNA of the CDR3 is TGCGCCAGCAGAAAGGGTTCCCACCCTTCCTACGAGCAGTACTTC. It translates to CASRKGSHPSYEQYF.

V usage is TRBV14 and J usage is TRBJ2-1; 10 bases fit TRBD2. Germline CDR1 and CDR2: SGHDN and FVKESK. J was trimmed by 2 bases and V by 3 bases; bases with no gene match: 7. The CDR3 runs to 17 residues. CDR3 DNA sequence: TGTGCCAGCAGCCATCCCCGGACTAGCGGAGCCTACAATGAGCAGTTCTTC. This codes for CASSHPRTSGAYNEQFF.

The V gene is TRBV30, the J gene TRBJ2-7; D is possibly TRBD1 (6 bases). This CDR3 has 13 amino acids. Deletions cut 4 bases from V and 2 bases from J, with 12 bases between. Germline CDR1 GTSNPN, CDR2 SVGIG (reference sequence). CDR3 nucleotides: TGTGCCTGGAAGGGGGAGAGTCCCTACGAGCAGTACTTC. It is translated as CAWKGESPYEQYF. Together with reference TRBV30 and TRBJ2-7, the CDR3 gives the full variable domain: SQTIHQWPATLVQPVGSPLSLECTVEGTSNPNLYWYRQAAGRGLQLLFYSVGIGQISSEVPQNLSASRPQDRQFILSSKKLLLSDSGFYLCAWKGESPYEQYFGPGTRLTVT.

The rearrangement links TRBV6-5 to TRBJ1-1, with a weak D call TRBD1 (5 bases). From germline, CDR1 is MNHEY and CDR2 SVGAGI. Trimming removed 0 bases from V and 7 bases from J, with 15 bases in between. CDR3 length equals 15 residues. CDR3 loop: CASSYSIGPGGEAFF. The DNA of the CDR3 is TGTGCCAGCAGTTACTCGATCGGGCCGGGGGGTGAAGCTTTCTTT.

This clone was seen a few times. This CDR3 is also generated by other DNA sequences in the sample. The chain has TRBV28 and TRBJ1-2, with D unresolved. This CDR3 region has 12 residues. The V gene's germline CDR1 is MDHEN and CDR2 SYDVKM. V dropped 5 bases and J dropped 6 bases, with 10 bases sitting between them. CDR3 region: CASSLRTHGYTF. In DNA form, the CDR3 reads TGTGCCAGCAGTCTAAGGACCCATGGCTACACCTTC.

CDR3: CASSVALGTDTQYF. The CDR3, as DNA: TGTGCCAGCAGCGTAGCTCTGGGCACAGATACGCAGTATTTT. This chain uses TRBV9 with TRBJ2-3; D not resolved. Trimming left V 0 bases short and J 1 base short, with 6 bases between. Per the germline V gene, CDR1 is SGDLS and CDR2 is YYNGEE. This CDR3 region has 14 residues.

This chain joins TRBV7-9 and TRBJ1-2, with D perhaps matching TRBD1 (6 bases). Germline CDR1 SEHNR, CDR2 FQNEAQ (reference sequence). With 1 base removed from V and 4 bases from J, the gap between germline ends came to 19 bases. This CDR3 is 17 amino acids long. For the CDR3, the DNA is TGTGCCAGCAGCTTAGAGTTCGGGGGACACCCTGGCTATGGCTACACCTTC. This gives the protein CASSLEFGGHPGYGYTF.

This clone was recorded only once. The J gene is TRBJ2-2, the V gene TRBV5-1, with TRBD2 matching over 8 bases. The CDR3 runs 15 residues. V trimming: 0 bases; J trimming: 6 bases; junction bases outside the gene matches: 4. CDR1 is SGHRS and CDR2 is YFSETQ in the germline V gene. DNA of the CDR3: TGCGCCAGCAGCTTGGTAGCGGGAAGGGCCGGGGAGCTGTTTTTT. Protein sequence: CASSLVAGRAGELFF. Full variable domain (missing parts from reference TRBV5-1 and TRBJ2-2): KAGVTQTPRYLIKTRGQQVTLSCSPISGHRSVSWYQQTPGQGLQFLFEYFSETQRNKGNFPGRFSGRQFSNSRSEMNVSTLELGDSALYLCASSLVAGRAGELFFGEGSRLTVL.

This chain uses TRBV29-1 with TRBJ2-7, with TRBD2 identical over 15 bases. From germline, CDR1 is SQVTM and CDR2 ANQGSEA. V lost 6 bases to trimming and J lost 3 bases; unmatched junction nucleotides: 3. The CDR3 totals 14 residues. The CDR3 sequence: CSVGTSGRLYEQYF. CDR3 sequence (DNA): TGCAGCGTGGGGACTAGCGGGAGGCTCTACGAGCAGTACTTC.

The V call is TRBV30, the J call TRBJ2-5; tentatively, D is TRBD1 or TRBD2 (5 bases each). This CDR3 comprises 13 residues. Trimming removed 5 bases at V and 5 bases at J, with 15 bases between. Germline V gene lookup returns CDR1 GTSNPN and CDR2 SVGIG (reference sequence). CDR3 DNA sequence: TGTGCCTGGGGGGGTGGACTGCCCGAGACCCAGTACTTC. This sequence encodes CAWGGGLPETQYF.

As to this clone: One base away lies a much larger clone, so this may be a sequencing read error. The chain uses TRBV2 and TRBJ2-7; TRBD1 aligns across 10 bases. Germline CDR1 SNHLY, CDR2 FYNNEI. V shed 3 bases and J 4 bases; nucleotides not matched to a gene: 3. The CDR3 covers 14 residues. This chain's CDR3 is CASSETGGRYEQYF. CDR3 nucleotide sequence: TGTGCCAGCAGTGAGACAGGGGGCAGGTACGAGCAGTACTTC.

The CDR3 bases are TGCGCCAGCAGCCAGGGTCGGGCAGGTGTAGGGGTCGGCCAAGAGACCCAGTACTTC. As protein: CASSQGRAGVGVGQETQYF. The rearrangement links TRBV4-1 to TRBJ2-5, with a tentative D call TRBD1 (5 bases). The CDR3 has 19 residues. Per the germline V gene, CDR1 is MGHRA and CDR2 is YSYEKL. Trimming left V 3 bases short and J 1 base short, with 24 bases between.

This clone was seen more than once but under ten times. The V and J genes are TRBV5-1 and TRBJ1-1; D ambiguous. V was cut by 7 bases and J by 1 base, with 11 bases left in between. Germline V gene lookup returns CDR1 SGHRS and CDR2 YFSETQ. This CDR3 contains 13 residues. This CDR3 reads CASGFGGNTEAFF. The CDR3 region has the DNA TGCGCCAGCGGGTTCGGAGGGAACACTGAAGCTTTCTTT.

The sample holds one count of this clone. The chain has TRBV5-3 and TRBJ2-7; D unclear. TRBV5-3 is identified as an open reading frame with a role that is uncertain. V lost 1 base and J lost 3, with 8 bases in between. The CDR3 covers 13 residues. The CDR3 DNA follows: TGTGCCAGAAGCTTGAGTTTCTACTACGAGCAGTACTTC. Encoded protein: CARSLSFYYEQYF.

The CDR3 sequence is CAISEGDRGYGYTF. The CDR3 DNA is TGTGCCATCAGTGAGGGGGACAGGGGCTATGGCTACACCTTC. The V gene is TRBV10-3, the J gene TRBJ1-2; 10 bases match TRBD1. CDR1 ENHRY and CDR2 SYGVKD come from the germline V gene. The CDR3 contains 14 residues. V shed 2 bases and J 4 bases; nucleotides not matched to a gene: 1.

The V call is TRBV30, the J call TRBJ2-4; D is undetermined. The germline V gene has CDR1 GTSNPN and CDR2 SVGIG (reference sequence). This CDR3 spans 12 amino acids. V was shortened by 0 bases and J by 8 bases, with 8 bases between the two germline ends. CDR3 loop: CAWSVGSHIQYF. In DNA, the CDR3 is TGTGCCTGGAGTGTGGGGTCGCACATTCAGTACTTC.